This T cell receptor beta chain was identified during a study of T cell responses to AZD1222 COVID-19 vaccine. Study-level findings and limits: Regions 160-218 and 743-854 held dominance among vaccine-associated CD4 TCRs, which spanned spike.

On this clone itself: Its antigen is unidentified.

The protocol was immunoSEQ multiplex PCR, while the TCRdb copy is restricted to in-frame clones and leaves out a portion. The table lists some 150,000 clones, around 85% of them singletons, with 7.9% in the top ten. The CDR3 has 12 amino acids. CDR1 and CDR2 from the germline V gene are SQVTM and ANQGSEA. V was trimmed by 7 bases and J by 8 bases, leaving 15 bases between them. The sample in question was peripheral blood, obtained 28 days after the second dose of the MenACWY control vaccine. V and J are TRBV29-1 and TRBJ2-1; no clear D. The sequence derives from an adult who received the MenACWY meningococcal vaccine as a control. Written as DNA, the CDR3 is TGCAGCGCCTCCCCGGCGTGGGATGAGCAGTTCTTC. Translation: CSASPAWDEQFF.